This T cell receptor beta chain was observed in a study of OX40 agonist ivuxolimab in advanced cancers. To note about this clone: What it recognizes is unknown.

Sequencing used immunoSEQ multiplex PCR; TCRdb keeps in-frame clones, though not all of them. The table lists about 98,000 clones, 90% to 95% of them singletons, with 0.26% in the top ten. Whole-study results and caveats: There were, on average, more expanded clones in CD8+ T cells than in CD4+. Dose levels from 0.1 to 3.0 mg/kg saw CD4+ and CD8+ blood T cells expand clonally by week 6.

V was pared by 5 bases and J by 0 bases, with 3 bases between. This CDR3 contains 12 residues. The germline gives CDR1 SGHNT, CDR2 YENEEA. Blood sampling took place at baseline, cycle 4 day 1, and cycle 7 day 1. This TCR was sampled from an adult with an advanced solid tumor such as melanoma, head and neck, liver or kidney cancer. This rearrangement joins TRBV11-3 to TRBJ2-3; D is unresolved. The sample in question was CD4+ or CD8+ T cells sorted from blood, obtained in a trial of the OX40 agonist ivuxolimab. CDR3 protein: CASSPSTDTQYF. For the CDR3, the DNA is TGTGCCAGCAGCCCGAGCACAGATACGCAGTATTTT.